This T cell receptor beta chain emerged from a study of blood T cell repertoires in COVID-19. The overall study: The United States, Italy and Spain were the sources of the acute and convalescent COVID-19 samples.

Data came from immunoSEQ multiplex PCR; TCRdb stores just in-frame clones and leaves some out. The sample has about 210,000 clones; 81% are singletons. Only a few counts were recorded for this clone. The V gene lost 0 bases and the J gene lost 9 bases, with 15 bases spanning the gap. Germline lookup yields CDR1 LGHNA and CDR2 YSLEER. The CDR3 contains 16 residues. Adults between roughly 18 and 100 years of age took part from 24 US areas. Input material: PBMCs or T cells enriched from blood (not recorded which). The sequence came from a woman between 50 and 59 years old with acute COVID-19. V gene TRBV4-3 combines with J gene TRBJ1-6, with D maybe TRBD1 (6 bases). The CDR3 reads CASSQDPQGSSSPLHF. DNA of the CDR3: TGCGCCAGCAGCCAAGATCCACAGGGTAGCAGTTCACCCCTCCACTTT.